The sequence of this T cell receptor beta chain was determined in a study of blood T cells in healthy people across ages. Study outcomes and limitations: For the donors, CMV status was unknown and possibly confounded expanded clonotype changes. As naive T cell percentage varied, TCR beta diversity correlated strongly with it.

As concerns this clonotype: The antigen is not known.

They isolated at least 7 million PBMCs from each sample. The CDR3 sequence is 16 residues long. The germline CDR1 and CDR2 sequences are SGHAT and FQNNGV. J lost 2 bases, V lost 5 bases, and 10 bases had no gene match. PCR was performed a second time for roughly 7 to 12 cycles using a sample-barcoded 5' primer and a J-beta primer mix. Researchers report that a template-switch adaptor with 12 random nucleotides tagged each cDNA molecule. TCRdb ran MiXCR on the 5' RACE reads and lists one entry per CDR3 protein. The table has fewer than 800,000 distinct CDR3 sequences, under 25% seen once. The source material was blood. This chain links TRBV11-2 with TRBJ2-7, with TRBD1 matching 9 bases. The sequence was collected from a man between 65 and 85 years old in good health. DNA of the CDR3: TGTGCCAGCAGCCCTCGGGACAGGGCCCTAACCTACGAGCAGTACTTC. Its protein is CASSPRDRALTYEQYF.